The rows below give T cell receptor beta chains drawn from one sample of a study of T cells of healthy individuals. TCRdb reprocessed the 5' RACE reads via MiXCR and lists one record per CDR3 protein. Of 100,000 or so distinct CDR3 sequences in the sample, around 17% were seen once. The receptors here all came from a human donor in good health. The CDR3 runs from the conserved cysteine through the conserved F or W. Fields, in order: clone size, V gene, D gene, J gene, CDR3 protein, CDR3 DNA. The D gene is left open where the match is weak. Rows give clone size only sometimes, using once, few, many, or a class for an expanded clone.

clone_size: few; v_call: TRBV10-3; d_call: TRBD1; j_call: TRBJ1-1; cdr3_aa: CATGRDSGTEAFF; cdr3_nt: TGTGCCACCGGAAGGGACAGTGGTACTGAAGCTTTCTTT
clone_size: few; v_call: TRBV2; d_call: TRBD1; j_call: TRBJ2-2; cdr3_aa: CASFGTATGELFF; cdr3_nt: TGTGCCAGCTTCGGGACAGCCACCGGGGAGCTGTTTTTT
clone_size: few; v_call: TRBV20-1; d_call: NA; j_call: TRBJ2-2; cdr3_aa: CSARDLTGNANTGELFF; cdr3_nt: TGCAGTGCTAGAGATCTGACCGGAAACGCGAACACCGGGGAGCTGTTTTTT
clone_size: NA; v_call: TRBV4-1; d_call: NA; j_call: TRBJ2-3; cdr3_aa: CASSHPGGPFNTQYF; cdr3_nt: TGCGCCAGCAGCCACCCAGGGGGGCCCTTTAATACGCAGTATTTT
clone_size: few; v_call: TRBV7-2; d_call: NA; j_call: TRBJ1-4; cdr3_aa: CASSHRERGDEKLFF; cdr3_nt: TGTGCCAGCAGCCATAGGGAAAGGGGAGATGAAAAACTGTTTTTT
clone_size: many; v_call: TRBV2; d_call: TRBD2; j_call: TRBJ2-2; cdr3_aa: CAAGAGGATGELFF; cdr3_nt: TGTGCTGCGGGCGCGGGGGGTGCGACCGGGGAGCTGTTTTTT
clone_size: few; v_call: TRBV4-3; d_call: TRBD2; j_call: TRBJ2-1; cdr3_aa: CASSQAMTSDSYNEQFF; cdr3_nt: TGCGCCAGCAGCCAAGCGATGACTAGCGATTCCTACAATGAGCAGTTCTTC
clone_size: many; v_call: TRBV29-1; d_call: NA; j_call: TRBJ2-3; cdr3_aa: CSVEGTADTQYF; cdr3_nt: TGCAGCGTTGAAGGGACGGCAGATACGCAGTATTTT
clone_size: many; v_call: TRBV20-1; d_call: NA; j_call: TRBJ1-2; cdr3_aa: CSASSGNRAYGYTF; cdr3_nt: TGCAGTGCTAGCTCAGGGAACCGGGCCTATGGCTACACCTTC
clone_size: NA; v_call: TRBV3-1; d_call: NA; j_call: TRBJ2-7; cdr3_aa: CASSPSSREQYF; cdr3_nt: TGTGCCAGCAGCCCATCCTCGCGCGAGCAGTACTTC
clone_size: few; v_call: TRBV12-3/TRBV12-4; d_call: NA; j_call: TRBJ1-2; cdr3_aa: CASSPSNYGYTF; cdr3_nt: TGTGCCAGCAGCCCTAGTAACTATGGCTACACCTTC
clone_size: few; v_call: TRBV18; d_call: NA; j_call: TRBJ2-1; cdr3_aa: CASSRTGTSPNEQFF; cdr3_nt: TGTGCCAGCTCTCGAACCGGGACATCTCCCAATGAGCAGTTCTTC
clone_size: many; v_call: TRBV7-3; d_call: TRBD2; j_call: TRBJ2-1; cdr3_aa: CASSLSGGAYNEQFF; cdr3_nt: TGTGCCAGCAGCTTATCGGGGGGGGCCTACAATGAGCAGTTCTTC
clone_size: NA; v_call: TRBV28; d_call: NA; j_call: TRBJ2-7; cdr3_aa: CASSLWRSGEQYF; cdr3_nt: TGTGCCAGCAGTTTATGGAGGTCGGGAGAGCAGTACTTC
clone_size: few; v_call: TRBV28; d_call: TRBD1; j_call: TRBJ2-5; cdr3_aa: CASSDRGSETQYF; cdr3_nt: TGTGCCAGCAGCGACAGGGGGTCAGAGACCCAGTACTTC
clone_size: few; v_call: TRBV28; d_call: TRBD2; j_call: TRBJ2-1; cdr3_aa: CASGLGNNEQFF; cdr3_nt: TGTGCCAGCGGACTAGGCAACAATGAGCAGTTCTTC
clone_size: NA; v_call: TRBV6-2/TRBV6-3; d_call: NA; j_call: TRBJ2-1; cdr3_aa: CASSRRGEMRNEQFF; cdr3_nt: TGTGCCAGCAGCCGTAGGGGGGAAATGAGGAATGAGCAGTTCTTC
clone_size: NA; v_call: TRBV28; d_call: NA; j_call: TRBJ1-2; cdr3_aa: CASRTAKYYGYTF; cdr3_nt: TGTGCCAGCCGGACAGCCAAGTACTATGGCTACACCTTC
clone_size: NA; v_call: TRBV20-1; d_call: TRBD1; j_call: TRBJ2-6; cdr3_aa: CSARAPRAGGTGANVLTF; cdr3_nt: TGCAGTGCTAGAGCCCCGAGGGCAGGGGGAACTGGGGCCAACGTCCTGACTTTC
clone_size: NA; v_call: TRBV5-1; d_call: NA; j_call: TRBJ2-3; cdr3_aa: CASSLERGDTQYF; cdr3_nt: TGCGCCAGCAGCTTGGAGCGTGGAGATACGCAGTATTTT
clone_size: NA; v_call: TRBV15; d_call: NA; j_call: TRBJ2-5; cdr3_aa: CATGGGTWETQYF; cdr3_nt: TGTGCCACCGGAGGGGGAACTTGGGAGACCCAGTACTTC
clone_size: NA; v_call: TRBV3-1; d_call: TRBD1; j_call: TRBJ1-6; cdr3_aa: CASSPGTANSPLHF; cdr3_nt: TGTGCCAGCAGCCCCGGGACAGCTAATTCACCCCTCCACTTT
clone_size: many; v_call: TRBV11-2; d_call: NA; j_call: TRBJ2-3; cdr3_aa: CASSLTDTQYF; cdr3_nt: TGTGCCAGCAGCTTAACCGATACGCAGTATTTT
clone_size: few; v_call: TRBV12-3/TRBV12-4; d_call: NA; j_call: TRBJ2-5; cdr3_aa: CASSLVTGRLETQYF; cdr3_nt: TGTGCCAGCAGTTTAGTTACGGGCCGATTGGAGACCCAGTACTTC
clone_size: few; v_call: TRBV20-1; d_call: NA; j_call: TRBJ2-1; cdr3_aa: CSARNRESYNEQFF; cdr3_nt: TGCAGTGCCAGAAACAGGGAATCCTACAATGAGCAGTTCTTC
clone_size: few; v_call: TRBV23-1; d_call: NA; j_call: TRBJ2-2; cdr3_aa: CASSHQARGEDTGELFF; cdr3_nt: TGCGCCAGCAGCCACCAGGCAAGGGGAGAGGACACCGGGGAGCTGTTTTTT
clone_size: NA; v_call: TRBV6-2/TRBV6-3; d_call: NA; j_call: TRBJ2-5; cdr3_aa: CASSYWGPGGETQYF; cdr3_nt: TGTGCCAGCAGTTACTGGGGCCCCGGTGGAGAGACCCAGTACTTC
clone_size: many; v_call: TRBV10-3; d_call: NA; j_call: TRBJ1-3; cdr3_aa: CAISEGDNSGNTIYF; cdr3_nt: TGTGCCATCAGTGAGGGTGACAACTCTGGAAACACCATATATTTT
clone_size: many; v_call: TRBV30; d_call: NA; j_call: TRBJ2-3; cdr3_aa: CAWSGGHLTDTQYF; cdr3_nt: TGTGCCTGGAGTGGGGGACATCTCACAGATACGCAGTATTTT
clone_size: few; v_call: TRBV7-9; d_call: TRBD1; j_call: TRBJ1-1; cdr3_aa: CASSGKVTGLNTEAFF; cdr3_nt: TGTGCCAGCAGCGGGAAAGTGACAGGGCTGAACACTGAAGCTTTCTTT
clone_size: few; v_call: TRBV29-1; d_call: NA; j_call: TRBJ1-1; cdr3_aa: CSVVGGTEAFF; cdr3_nt: TGCAGCGTTGTAGGGGGGACTGAAGCTTTCTTT
clone_size: few; v_call: TRBV7-8; d_call: TRBD1; j_call: TRBJ2-7; cdr3_aa: CASSRPGQGDREQYF; cdr3_nt: TGTGCCAGCAGCCGACCGGGACAGGGGGATCGCGAGCAGTACTTC
clone_size: few; v_call: TRBV5-1; d_call: NA; j_call: TRBJ2-7; cdr3_aa: CASQRGAAYEQYF; cdr3_nt: TGCGCCAGTCAACGGGGGGCCGCCTACGAGCAGTACTTC
clone_size: few; v_call: TRBV7-9; d_call: NA; j_call: TRBJ2-3; cdr3_aa: CASSFSGPYLATDTQYF; cdr3_nt: TGTGCCAGCAGCTTCTCCGGACCATACCTGGCCACAGATACGCAGTATTTT
clone_size: NA; v_call: TRBV7-9; d_call: NA; j_call: TRBJ1-2; cdr3_aa: CASSTLEQVGYTF; cdr3_nt: TGTGCCAGCAGCACTCTAGAGCAGGTTGGCTACACCTTC
clone_size: NA; v_call: TRBV28; d_call: NA; j_call: TRBJ2-6; cdr3_aa: CASSFLGAAGANVLTF; cdr3_nt: TGTGCCAGCAGTTTTTTGGGAGCCGCTGGGGCCAACGTCCTGACTTTC